Included here is one T cell receptor beta chain sequence, with context. The antigen remains unidentified. A much larger clone lies a single base off, so this may be a read error. This sample stems from a study of blood T cells in healthy people across ages. Study findings and constraints: The fall in TCR beta diversity per million T cells was roughly linear with age. Those diversity estimates obtained from one million T cells were thought to be underestimates. Any conclusive comparison of naive versus antigen-experienced cells was prevented by using unsorted PBMCs.

A J-beta primer mix and a sample-barcoded 5' primer were used in a second PCR of about 7 to 12 cycles. A template-switch adaptor containing 12 random nucleotides labeled each cDNA molecule. TCRdb re-analysed the 5' RACE reads in MiXCR, keeping a single row per CDR3 protein. The sample includes roughly 640,000 distinct CDR3 sequences, approximately 30% of them seen just once. Sequencing used blood. This clonotype was sampled from an elderly woman in good health.

The CDR3 region has the DNA TGCAGTGCTGGAGACGGGGCAAAGGGGGGTAATCAGCCCCAGCATTTT. It codes for CSAGDGAKGGNQPQHF. This rearrangement joins TRBV20-1 to TRBJ1-5, with a tentative D call TRBD1 (6 bases). This CDR3 comprises 16 residues. From germline, CDR1 is DFQATT and CDR2 SNEGSKA (reference sequence).